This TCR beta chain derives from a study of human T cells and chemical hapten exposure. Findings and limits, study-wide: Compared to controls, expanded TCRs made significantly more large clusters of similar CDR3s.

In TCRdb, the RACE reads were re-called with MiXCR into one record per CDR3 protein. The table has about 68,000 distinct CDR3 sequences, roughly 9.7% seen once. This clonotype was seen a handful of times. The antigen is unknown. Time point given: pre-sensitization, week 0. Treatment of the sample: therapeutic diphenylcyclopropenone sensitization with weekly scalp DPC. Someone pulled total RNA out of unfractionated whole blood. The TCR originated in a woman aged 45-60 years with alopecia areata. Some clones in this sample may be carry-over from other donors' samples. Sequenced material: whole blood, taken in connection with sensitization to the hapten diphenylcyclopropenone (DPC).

DNA for the CDR3: TGTGCCAGCAGCTTGGGGTCGGGGATGGATGGCTACACCTTC. Translated: CASSLGSGMDGYTF. J is TRBJ1-2 and V is TRBV5-5; no clear D. This CDR3 has 14 residues. From germline, CDR1 is SGHKS and CDR2 YYEKEE (reference sequence). The V gene lost 0 bases and the J gene lost 6 bases, with 12 bases spanning the gap.